The 31 T cell receptor beta chains in this list originate from one sample, sequenced in a study of radiotherapy plus CTLA-4 blockade in lung cancer. TCRdb's table, derived via immunoSEQ multiplex PCR, lists solely in-frame clones and lacks some. The table records tens of thousands of clones, approximately 80% of them present only once. The input for sequencing was peripheral blood, taken from a patient treated with radiotherapy plus ipilimumab. The receptors come from a human donor with non-small cell lung cancer who had a complete response to radiotherapy plus ipilimumab.

The CDR3 sequence: CASTPGTGLRYTF. The CDR3 nucleotides read TGTGCCAGCACCCCTGGGACAGGGTTGCGCTACACCTTC. The chain has TRBV6-1 and TRBJ1-2; 9 bases align to TRBD1. This CDR3 contains 13 residues. The J segment lost 9 bases and the V segment lost 7 bases, leaving 9 bases of the junction unmatched. From germline, CDR1 is MNHNS and CDR2 SASEGT.

The J gene is TRBJ1-5, the V gene TRBV6-1; unclear D gene. Trimming pared 2 bases from V and 8 bases from J, leaving 10 bases between. The CDR3 loop spans 13 amino acids. Looked up from germline, CDR1 is MNHNS and CDR2 is SASEGT. Here the CDR3 reads CASSEWSEEPQHF. In nucleotides, the CDR3 is TGTGCCAGCAGTGAATGGTCAGAGGAGCCCCAGCATTTT.

V and J are TRBV2 and TRBJ2-7; 7 nucleotides agree with TRBD2. V shed 5 bases and J 0 bases; nucleotides not matched to a gene: 7. The germline gives CDR1 SNHLY, CDR2 FYNNEI. There are 15 residues in the CDR3. CDR3 nucleotides: TGTGCCAGCAGTAGCGGGACGGGAAGCTCCTACGAGCAGTACGTC. Amino acids: CASSSGTGSSYEQYV.

The chain joins TRBV30 to TRBJ2-2; D ambiguous. This CDR3 has 13 amino acids. Trimming left V 1 base short and J 1 base short, with 4 bases between. Germline CDR1 and CDR2: GTSNPN and SVGIG (reference sequence). DNA of the CDR3: TGTGCCTGGAGTGGACAGAACACCGGGGAGCTGTTTTTT. It yields the protein CAWSGQNTGELFF.

The chain has TRBV2 and TRBJ2-5; 8 nucleotides align to TRBD1. The V gene's germline CDR1 is SNHLY and CDR2 FYNNEI. Germline trimming cut 6 bases from V and 5 bases from J; bases unmatched to any gene: 8. CDR3 length: 14 amino acids. Here the CDR3 DNA reads TGTGCCAGCAGCCTACAGGGGGGTCAGGAGACCCAGTACTTC. This gives the protein CASSLQGGQETQYF.

The rearrangement uses TRBV5-6 and TRBJ2-1; 9 bases are a match to TRBD2. The CDR3 is 15 residues long. Germline lookup yields CDR1 SGHDT and CDR2 YYEEEE. Germline trimming cut 6 bases from V and 2 bases from J; bases unmatched to any gene: 6. The DNA of the CDR3 is TGTGCCAGCAATCAGGGACTAGCCGCCTACAATGAGCAGTTCTTC. It specifies CASNQGLAAYNEQFF. The entire variable domain, with the rest obtained from reference TRBV5-6 and TRBJ2-1, is as follows: DAGVTQSPTHLIKTRGQQVTLRCSPKSGHDTVSWYQQALGQGPQFIFQYYEEEERQRGNFPDRFSGHQFPNYSSELNVNALLLGDSALYLCASNQGLAAYNEQFFGPGTRLTVL.

The rearrangement uses TRBV5-1 and TRBJ2-2, with 8 nucleotides matching TRBD1. Unmatched junction bases numbered 7, after V lost 1 base and J lost 5 bases. Germline assignment: CDR1 SGHRS and CDR2 YFSETQ. The CDR3 contains 16 residues. The CDR3 DNA reads as TGCGCCAGCAGCTTGAGTACAGGGGGAACAACCGGGGAGCTGTTTTTT. It codes for CASSLSTGGTTGELFF.

This chain uses TRBV5-4 with TRBJ2-1; 7 nucleotides line up with TRBD2. V lost 0 bases and J lost 7; bases outside the gene matches: 10. Per germline, CDR1 SGHNT and CDR2 YYREEE (reference sequence). This CDR3 is built from 16 residues. CDR3 nucleotides: TGTGCCAGCAGCTTGGGGCCCTTAAGCGGGAAAAATGAGCAGTTCTTC. Its translation is CASSLGPLSGKNEQFF.

The chain joins TRBV18 to TRBJ1-2, with a possible D match to TRBD1 (5 bases). V lost 6 bases, J lost 8 bases, and 22 bases lay in between. In germline, CDR1 is KGHSH, CDR2 LQKENI. There are 15 residues in the CDR3. The CDR3 reads CASSTSSDSGKGYTF. Here the CDR3 DNA reads TGTGCCAGCTCTACCAGTTCTGACAGTGGGAAGGGCTACACCTTC.

This chain connects TRBV6-5 to TRBJ1-2; D remains ambiguous. The CDR3 is made up of 13 amino acids. Germline values: CDR1 MNHEY, CDR2 SVGAGI. Trimming cost V 4 bases and J 8 bases, with 14 bases left between them. This CDR3 reads CASSSEEFGGYTF. The CDR3, as DNA: TGTGCCAGCAGTTCAGAGGAGTTCGGGGGCTACACCTTC.

The chain couples TRBV7-8 to TRBJ2-1; TRBD1 matches at 10 bases. The CDR3 extends over 17 amino acids. CDR1 is SGHVS, CDR2 FQNEAQ, per germline. V lost 1 base to trimming and J lost 6 bases; unmatched junction nucleotides: 9. Here the CDR3 reads CASSLGAGTGVGNEQFF. The CDR3 DNA is TGTGCCAGCAGCTTAGGGGCCGGGACAGGGGTCGGCAATGAGCAGTTCTTC.

V is TRBV29-1 and J is TRBJ1-2; tentative D call: TRBD1 (5 bases). V was clipped by 6 bases and J by 8 bases, with 22 bases between them. Germline V gene data show CDR1 as SQVTM and CDR2 as ANQGSEA. This CDR3 comprises 14 residues. CDR3 residues: CSVGERSRAGGYTF. The CDR3 region has the DNA TGCAGCGTGGGGGAAAGGTCCAGGGCGGGAGGCTACACCTTC. Using reference TRBV29-1 and TRBJ1-2 for the parts outside the CDR3, the full variable domain is SAVISQKPSRDICQRGTSLTIQCQVDSQVTMMFWYRQQPGQSLTLIATANQGSEATYESGFVIDKFPISRPNLTFSTLTVSNMSPEDSSIYLCSVGERSRAGGYTFGSGTRLTVV.

The V call is TRBV12-5, the J call TRBJ2-5, with 7 bases aligning to TRBD1. The CDR3 spans 14 residues. Germline lookup yields CDR1 LGHNT and CDR2 FRNRAP. V lost 1 base and J lost 1; bases outside the gene matches: 0. CDR3 sequence: CASGLGTGQETQYF. The CDR3 bases are TGTGCTAGTGGTTTGGGGACAGGCCAAGAGACCCAGTACTTC.

J is TRBJ1-5 and V is TRBV4-1; D gene uncertain. V shed 3 bases and J shed 3 bases, with 3 bases lying between them. CDR3 length equals 12 residues. Germline CDR1 reads MGHRA; CDR2 reads YSYEKL. CDR3 coding DNA: TGCGCCAGCAGCCATCTCAATCAGCCCCAGCATTTT. As protein: CASSHLNQPQHF.

V usage is TRBV6-6 and J usage is TRBJ2-7, with D maybe TRBD1 (8 bases). The CDR3 has 15 amino acids. V was shortened by 2 bases and J by 6 bases, with 17 bases between the two germline ends. The germline CDR1 and CDR2 sequences are MNHNY and SVGAGI (reference sequence). CDR3 protein: CASSYRLDREGEQYF. CDR3 bases: TGTGCCAGCAGTTACCGGTTGGACAGGGAGGGCGAGCAGTACTTC.

As for this clone: This CDR3 is also generated by other DNA sequences in the sample. The chain is built from TRBV4-3 and TRBJ2-1; 7 bases fit TRBD2. J was trimmed by 5 bases and V by 0 bases; bases with no gene match: 4. This CDR3 comprises 15 residues. Germline CDR1 reads LGHNA; CDR2 reads YSLEER. This CDR3 reads CASSQDGGLDNEQFF. CDR3 nucleotide sequence: TGCGCCAGCAGCCAAGACGGGGGGTTAGACAATGAGCAGTTCTTC.

The rearrangement joins TRBV10-3 to TRBJ2-2; D is possibly TRBD2 (5 bases). CDR3 length: 11 amino acids. V was cut by 11 bases and J by 5 bases, with 9 bases left in between. Per the germline V gene, CDR1 is ENHRY and CDR2 is SYGVKD. For the CDR3, the DNA is TGTGCCGGAGGCGAAACCGGGGAGCTGTTTTTT. Translation gives CAGGETGELFF.

The chain joins TRBV18 to TRBJ1-1; 7 bases fit TRBD1. CDR3 length: 13 residues. V lost 2 bases, J lost 5 bases, and 2 bases stayed unmatched. Germline V gene lookup returns CDR1 KGHSH and CDR2 LQKENI. The CDR3 here is CASSPEGATEAFF. CDR3 sequence (DNA): TGTGCCAGCTCACCAGAGGGGGCAACTGAAGCTTTCTTT. Combining the CDR3 with reference TRBV18 and TRBJ1-1 gives the whole variable domain NAGVMQNPRHLVRRRGQEARLRCSPMKGHSHVYWYRQLPEEGLKFMVYLQKENIIDESGMPKERFSAEFPKEGPSILRIQQVVRGDSAAYFCASSPEGATEAFFGQGTRLTVV.

The chain recombines TRBV7-2 with TRBJ1-2; a weak D match, TRBD1 (5 bases). Trimming cost V 1 base and J 5 bases, with 11 bases left between them. Germline assignment: CDR1 SGHTA and CDR2 FQGNSA. The CDR3 extends over 14 amino acids. The CDR3 region is CASSLDQGVYGYTF. CDR3 bases: TGTGCCAGCAGCTTAGATCAGGGTGTTTATGGCTACACCTTC.

V and J are TRBV19 and TRBJ1-1; D ambiguous. CDR3 length equals 12 residues. V gave up 3 bases and J gave up 11 bases, with 13 bases separating them. Germline V gene sequence: CDR1 LNHDA, CDR2 SQIVND (reference sequence). CDR3 loop: CASSMSLGRAFF. CDR3 nucleotide sequence: TGTGCCAGTAGTATGTCTCTCGGGAGGGCTTTCTTT.

The rearrangement uses TRBV5-6 and TRBJ1-6; D gene uncertain. Germline values: CDR1 SGHDT, CDR2 YYEEEE. V was pared by 4 bases and J by 6 bases, with 23 bases between. The CDR3 runs 18 residues. The CDR3 protein is CASSLSAGSALSNSPLHF. The CDR3 DNA reads as TGTGCCAGCAGCCTCTCGGCGGGGTCCGCGCTTAGTAATTCACCCCTCCACTTT.

The chain combines TRBV6-1 with TRBJ1-5; a possible D gene is TRBD1 (6 bases). The V and J ends lost 2 bases and 6 bases respectively, with 11 bases between them. From germline, CDR1 is MNHNS and CDR2 SASEGT. This CDR3 spans 14 amino acids. CDR3 region: CASSEPGGSQPQHF. CDR3 nucleotide sequence: TGTGCCAGCAGTGAACCTGGGGGCAGTCAGCCCCAGCATTTT.

The rearrangement links TRBV7-2 to TRBJ2-1; 12 bases map to TRBD2. The CDR3 is 15 residues long. J lost 4 bases, V lost 5 bases, and 3 bases had no gene match. From germline, CDR1 is SGHTA and CDR2 FQGNSA. The CDR3 region has the DNA TGTGCCAGCAGCACTAGCGGGAGGTGGTACAATGAGCAGTTCTTC. This codes for CASSTSGRWYNEQFF.

This chain connects TRBV2 to TRBJ2-1, with D possibly TRBD2 on 6 matching bases. V dropped 2 bases and J dropped 7 bases, with 15 bases sitting between them. The CDR3 runs 15 residues. The germline V gene has CDR1 SNHLY and CDR2 FYNNEI. DNA for the CDR3: TGTGCCAGCAGTGAATTTTTTATGGGGACTAATGAGCAGTTCTTC. Protein: CASSEFFMGTNEQFF.

The sample holds a few counts of this clone. V gene TRBV7-9 combines with J gene TRBJ2-7; 9 bases map to TRBD1. J was trimmed by 9 bases and V by 4 bases; bases with no gene match: 13. CDR1 and CDR2 from the germline V gene are SEHNR and FQNEAQ (reference sequence). The CDR3 is 15 residues long. The chain's CDR3 is CASSSQGTGTTGQYF. The CDR3 DNA reads TGTGCCAGCAGCTCACAGGGGACAGGGACGACTGGGCAGTACTTC.

The CDR3 region is CASSLGLHTDTQYF. CDR3 nucleotides: TGTGCCAGCAGCTTAGGTTTACACACAGATACGCAGTATTTT. This chain uses TRBV7-2 with TRBJ2-3, with D unresolved. The V end was cut by 1 base, the J end by 2 bases, with 7 bases between. The germline V gene has CDR1 SGHTA and CDR2 FQGNSA. This CDR3 has 14 residues. The whole variable domain, filled in from reference TRBV7-2 and TRBJ2-3, reads GAGVSQSPSNKVTEKGKDVELRCDPISGHTALYWYRQSLGQGLEFLIYFQGNSAPDKSGLPSDRFSAERTGGSVSTLTIQRTQQEDSAVYLCASSLGLHTDTQYFGPGTRLTVL.

This chain uses TRBV19 with TRBJ1-1; 9 nucleotides align to TRBD1. The germline V gene has CDR1 LNHDA and CDR2 SQIVND (reference sequence). CDR3 length: 14 amino acids. V shed 5 bases and J 2 bases; nucleotides not matched to a gene: 3. The CDR3 bases are TGTGCCAGTAGTTTGGACAGGGGAAACACTGAAGCTTTCTTT. This gives the protein CASSLDRGNTEAFF.

This rearrangement joins TRBV5-4 to TRBJ2-5; 8 nucleotides align to TRBD1. Per the germline V gene, CDR1 is SGHNT and CDR2 is YYREEE (reference sequence). Losses at the gene ends were 4 bases for V and 3 bases for J; bases not matched to a gene: 5. The CDR3 is 14 residues long. DNA of the CDR3: TGTGCCAGCAGCAGTTCGACAGGGGAAGAGACCCAGTACTTC. Protein product: CASSSSTGEETQYF.

The chain has TRBV12-5 and TRBJ2-1, with D possibly matching TRBD2 (5 bases). The CDR3 is made up of 15 amino acids. V was clipped by 8 bases and J by 4 bases, with 18 bases between them. CDR1 is LGHNT and CDR2 is FRNRAP in the germline V gene. CDR3: CASSAKERQYNEQFF. The CDR3 nucleotides read TGTGCTAGTAGCGCGAAGGAGCGGCAGTACAATGAGCAGTTCTTC.

The chain links TRBV5-1 to TRBJ1-2, with 8 bases matching TRBD1. The CDR3 extends over 14 amino acids. After removal of 0 bases from V and 2 bases from J, the junction contained 0 bases not matched to a gene. CDR1 SGHRS and CDR2 YFSETQ come from the germline V gene. CDR3 sequence (DNA): TGCGCCAGCAGCTTGGGACAGGGGAACTATGGCTACACCTTC. Translating gives CASSLGQGNYGYTF. Full variable domain (outside the CDR3, taken from reference TRBV5-1 and TRBJ1-2): KAGVTQTPRYLIKTRGQQVTLSCSPISGHRSVSWYQQTPGQGLQFLFEYFSETQRNKGNFPGRFSGRQFSNSRSEMNVSTLELGDSALYLCASSLGQGNYGYTFGSGTRLTVV.

This clone was seen more than once but under ten times. The chain recombines TRBV27 with TRBJ2-5, with a tentative D call TRBD2 (6 bases). Germline loops: CDR1 MNHEY, CDR2 SMNVEV (reference sequence). The CDR3 consists of 13 residues. Trimming pared 4 bases from V and 4 bases from J, leaving 10 bases between. The CDR3 is CASSWGGGETQYF. The CDR3 nucleotides read TGTGCCAGCAGTTGGGGAGGAGGAGAGACCCAGTACTTC.